Only a few counts were recorded for the clone carrying this TCR beta chain. One junction end disagrees with the germline gene, perhaps due to a read error. Through a sample-barcoded 5' primer and a J-beta primer mix, a second PCR was run for roughly 7 to 11 cycles. TCRdb passed the 5' RACE reads through MiXCR, listing each CDR3 protein once. The sample gives more than 600,000 distinct CDR3 sequences, just under 25% of which show up once; under 10% is in the top ten. These data come from a study of blood T cells in healthy people across ages. This same sample was also part of a study on T cells of mothers and their children.

The clonotype was recovered from a boy aged 5-17 years in good health. The sample consisted of blood.

CDR3 in amino acids: CASSLGLQTVPGYTF. CDR3 coding DNA: TGTGCCAGCAGTTTAGGGCTCCAGACAGTTCCCGGCTACACCTTC. V and J are TRBV7-9 and TRBJ1-2; D is perhaps TRBD1 (5 bases). CDR1 is SEHNR and CDR2 is FQNEAQ in the germline V gene (reference sequence). This CDR3 region has 15 residues.